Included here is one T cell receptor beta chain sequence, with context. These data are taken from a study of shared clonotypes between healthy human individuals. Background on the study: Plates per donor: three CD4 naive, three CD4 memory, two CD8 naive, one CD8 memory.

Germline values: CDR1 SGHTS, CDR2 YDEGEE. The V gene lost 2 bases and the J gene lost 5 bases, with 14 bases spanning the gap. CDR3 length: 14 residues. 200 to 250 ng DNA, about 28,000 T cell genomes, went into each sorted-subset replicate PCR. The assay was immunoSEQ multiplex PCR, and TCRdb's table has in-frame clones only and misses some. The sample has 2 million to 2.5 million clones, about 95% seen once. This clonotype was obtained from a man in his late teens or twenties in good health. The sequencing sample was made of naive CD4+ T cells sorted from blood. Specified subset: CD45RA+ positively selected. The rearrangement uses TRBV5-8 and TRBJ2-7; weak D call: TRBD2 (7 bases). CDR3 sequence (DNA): TGTGCCAGCAGCTTAGGAGGGGGGGCAGACGAGCAGTACTTC. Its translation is CASSLGGGADEQYF.